Reported below is one TCR beta chain. Its antigen is unidentified. This sample is drawn from a study of T cell responses to AZD1222 COVID-19 vaccine. Study observations and caveats: Unmutated variant regions are reportedly targeted by nearly half of spike-specific TCRs. Donors were chiefly white British, with a greater number of females, and clonal diversity was perhaps underestimated. No repertoire was sampled before or during the peak T cell response, only after it.

The data were produced by immunoSEQ multiplex PCR, yet TCRdb's version contains in-frame clones alone and is incomplete. The data contain almost 95,000 clones, 85% of them singletons. The receptor comes from an adult who received the AZD1222 COVID-19 vaccine. Sequencing used peripheral blood, obtained 28 days after the second AZD1222 dose.

The CDR3 DNA reads TGTGCCAGCAGCCGCCGGGGGCAGGGGCCGAGCGATACGCAGTATTTT. Protein: CASSRRGQGPSDTQYF. V usage is TRBV7-9 and J usage is TRBJ2-3; either TRBD1 or TRBD2 may fit D (6 bases each). There are 16 residues in the CDR3. Germline V gene sequence: CDR1 SEHNR, CDR2 FQNEAQ (reference sequence). Trimming shortened V by 5 bases and J by 6 bases, and 21 bases separated the two germline ends.